A single sample gave rise to the 4 T cell receptor beta chains below, sequenced in a study of blood T cell repertoires in COVID-19. The repertoire was sequenced with immunoSEQ multiplex PCR; TCRdb's copy has only in-frame clones and lacks some. Of about 220,000 clones listed, about 81% are singletons. Sequencing was done on a sample of peripheral blood. These receptors all stem from a woman of 80 years or more with COVID-19, enrolled during active disease.

V gene TRBV6-1 combines with J gene TRBJ1-2, with D possibly being TRBD1 (5 bases). This CDR3 spans 14 amino acids. The V gene's germline CDR1 is MNHNS and CDR2 SASEGT. V was shortened by 2 bases and J by 8 bases, with 15 bases between the two germline ends. In DNA, the CDR3 is TGTGCCAGCAGTGAAAGAGGGGAGGGCTACGGCTACACCTTC. This translates into CASSERGEGYGYTF.

The chain employs TRBV19 and TRBJ1-2; 10 positions match TRBD1. Germline trimming cut 10 bases from V and 8 bases from J; bases unmatched to any gene: 16. The germline CDR1 and CDR2 sequences are LNHDA and SQIVND (reference sequence). This CDR3 is 15 amino acids long. CDR3 coding DNA: TGTGCCACGGAACCCACTTTAGGGACAGGGGAAGGCTACACCTTC. It translates to CATEPTLGTGEGYTF. Full variable domain (remainder filled in from reference TRBV19 and TRBJ1-2): DGGITQSPKYLFRKEGQNVTLSCEQNLNHDAMYWYRQDPGQGLRLIYYSQIVNDFQKGDIAEGYSVSREKKESFPLTVTSAQKNPTAFYLCATEPTLGTGEGYTFGSGTRLTVV.

The chain carries TRBV7-9 and TRBJ2-5, with D tentatively TRBD1 (6 bases). Germline values: CDR1 SEHNR, CDR2 FQNEAQ (reference sequence). The CDR3 covers 14 residues. Deletions cut 5 bases from V and 5 bases from J, with 15 bases between. CDR3 residues: CASSLQGSVETQYF. The CDR3 DNA follows: TGTGCCAGCAGCCTTCAGGGGAGCGTGGAGACCCAGTACTTC.

The chain links TRBV6-2 or TRBV6-3 to TRBJ2-1; TRBD1 aligns across 7 bases. The CDR3 is 15 residues long. The V gene end was trimmed by 6 bases and the J gene end by 0 bases; junction bases not matched to a gene: 5. Germline V gene lookup returns CDR1 MNHEY and CDR2 SVGEGT. CDR3 amino acids: CASSSTGSSYNEQFF. CDR3 coding DNA: TGTGCCAGCAGCTCGACAGGGAGCTCCTACAATGAGCAGTTCTTC.